The T cell receptor (beta chain) under discussion was sequenced for a study of blood T cell repertoires in COVID-19 (TCRdb year 2020). Study-wide context: The collaborator samples originated in the United States, Italy and Spain and spanned the acute and convalescent phases of COVID-19. Where available, HLA class I and class II types were taken from metadata supplied by the sample provider and were not determined by assay-based typing. The material from the prospective study consisted of cDNA or gDNA derived from T cells, B-cell-depleted T cells, or PBMCs. The repertoires were released in a freely available public database intended as a resource for research on the immune response to SARS-CoV-2. The samples were drawn from the first 160 participants of the ongoing ImmuneRACE study and from 950 to 1,500 subjects provided by 6 global collaborators. A de-identified subject ID, COVID-19 status, age in years and sex were almost always included in the sample metadata. The dataset comprised deeply sampled blood TCRbeta repertoires from subjects exposed to, actively infected with, or recovered from COVID-19.

TCRbeta CDR3 regions were amplified from genomic DNA by means of the immunoSEQ Assay, a bias-controlled multiplex PCR. The original methods were these. Nucleated cell counts per sample were estimated from amplification of reference gene primers within the assay. Sequence reads were collapsed and filtered to measure the absolute abundance of every unique TCRbeta CDR3 rearrangement. For each sample, productive Simpson clonality was calculated as the square root of Simpson's diversity index over productive rearrangements. TCRdb carries this immuneACCESS record with in-frame sequences only. Its versions omit some clonotypes, under half of them owing to an unresolved V gene in the studies checked, with the rest unexplained. Clone size and the V and J calls come from that table; the DNA yielded D and trimming. Counted in this sample were 110,000 to 150,000 clones; more than 80% of them appeared once. Of the sample, less than 4.5% falls within the top ten clones.

As for this clone: Its antigen specificity is not known. One base away there is no much larger clone; base qualities are not given.

Broad study findings and their caveats: The quantity of clinical and demographic metadata differed by source and by participant and was supplied without curation.

The CDR3, cysteine through phenylalanine, is 18 amino acids long. Just CDR3 DNA is preserved here, 54 bases in frame from base 1. Participants in the prospective study were enrolled through a virtual design, were aged about 18 to 100 years, and lived in roughly 26 United States geographic areas. To assign participants to cohorts, the prospective study relied on clinical history that participants themselves reported in a screening survey and a study questionnaire. Recovered participants in ImmuneRACE Cohort 3 were defined by two consecutive negative NP/OP PCR tests, clearance by a healthcare professional, or resolution of symptoms. Each participant in the prospective study had whole blood, serum and a nasopharyngeal or oropharyngeal swab collected by mobile phlebotomists. Participants in the prospective study had the option to provide additional blood draws and questionnaires over a roughly 2-month period. Before DNA extraction, prospective study blood samples were shipped either frozen or at room temperature.

The clonotype was recovered from a man between 45 and 60 years old who had recovered from COVID-19. The sequence links TRBV21-1 to TRBJ1-2; the table's D call of TRBD1 was not tested on the DNA. TRBV21-1 is flagged as a pseudogene. The specimen sequenced was PBMCs or T cells enriched from blood (not recorded which). The DNA sequence follows: TGTGCCAGCAGCCCCAGGTCTTCGGGACAGCCATCTTCCTATGGCTACACCTTC. This encodes CASSPRSSGQPSSYGYTF.